This passage covers 19 T cell receptor beta chains from one sample sequenced in a study of CDR3 diversity in severe acne. TCRdb analysed the PCR reads with MiXCR anew, one entry per CDR3 protein. Of roughly 79,000 distinct CDR3 sequences listed, approximately 49% are singletons. The specimen sequenced was blood. These receptor sequences come from a male donor with severe acne vulgaris.

The chain has TRBV28 and TRBJ2-3, with 12 bases aligning to TRBD2. CDR3 length: 16 residues. Germline loops: CDR1 MDHEN, CDR2 SYDVKM. The ends lost 6 bases at V and 2 bases at J; junction bases unmatched: 6. CDR3 in amino acids: CASSLGLAGFTDTQYF. CDR3 DNA: TGTGCCAGCAGCCTAGGACTAGCGGGATTCACAGATACGCAGTATTTT.

This clonotype was observed a few times. This chain uses TRBV7-9 with TRBJ2-5; weak D call: TRBD1 (6 bases). The CDR3 runs to 15 residues. CDR1 is SEHNR and CDR2 is FQNEAQ in the germline V gene (reference sequence). The V end lost 5 bases, the J end lost 0 bases, and 13 bases lay between the germline ends. This CDR3 reads CASSPDEGDQETQYF. DNA of the CDR3: TGTGCCAGCAGCCCGGACGAGGGGGACCAAGAGACCCAGTACTTC. Full variable domain (remainder filled in from reference TRBV7-9 and TRBJ2-5): DTGVSQNPRHKITKRGQNVTFRCDPISEHNRLYWYRQTLGQGPEFLTYFQNEAQLEKSRLLSDRFSAERPKGSFSTLEIQRTEQGDSAMYLCASSPDEGDQETQYFGPGTRLLVL.

This rearrangement joins TRBV5-5 to TRBJ2-7, with 10 bases matching TRBD2. The CDR3 loop spans 15 amino acids. Per germline, CDR1 SGHKS and CDR2 YYEKEE (reference sequence). Trimming removed 3 bases from V and 2 bases from J; junction bases left unmatched: 5. CDR3 in DNA: TGTGCCAGCAGCTCTAGACTAGCGGGCACCTACGAGCAGTACTTC. It is translated as CASSSRLAGTYEQYF.

The J gene is TRBJ2-2, the V gene TRBV5-4, with 9 bases identical to TRBD2. The CDR3 spans 15 residues. Per germline, CDR1 SGHNT and CDR2 YYREEE (reference sequence). J gave up 6 bases and V 0 bases, and 3 bases lay outside the gene matches. The CDR3 region has the DNA TGTGCCAGCAGCTTGGGCGGGAGGGCGTCCGGGGAGCTGTTTTTT. It encodes CASSLGGRASGELFF.

This clonotype has more than one count but fewer than ten. The chain uses TRBV29-1 and TRBJ2-2; the D call may be TRBD1 or TRBD2 (5 bases each). The CDR3 sequence is 13 residues long. Germline V gene data show CDR1 as SQVTM and CDR2 as ANQGSEA. Trimming pared 6 bases from V and 3 bases from J, leaving 11 bases between. This CDR3 is CSVLLGDTGELFF. The CDR3 DNA is TGCAGCGTCCTTTTGGGGGACACCGGGGAGCTGTTTTTT.

The V call is TRBV10-3, the J call TRBJ2-7; D possibly corresponds to TRBD2 (7 bases). Trimming stripped 10 bases from V and 3 bases from J, with 22 bases between. The V gene's germline CDR1 is ENHRY and CDR2 SYGVKD. CDR3 size: 15 residues. The CDR3 coding sequence is TGTGCCAGCAGCCGGGGGGCTAAGGGGTTCTACGAGCAGTACTTC. Translated: CASSRGAKGFYEQYF.

This clonotype appeared many times. CDR3 protein: CASSLFGMVGQGQTGELFF. The CDR3 nucleotides are TGTGCCAGCAGCCTCTTTGGCATGGTGGGACAGGGTCAAACCGGGGAGCTGTTTTTT. The chain combines TRBV6-4 with TRBJ2-2; 9 bases fit TRBD1. Germline V lookup: CDR1 MRHNA, CDR2 SNTAGT. Trimming at V came to 6 bases and at J to 5 bases, leaving 19 bases not matched to a gene. The CDR3 is 19 amino acids.

The CDR3 is CASSLVGGSSYEQYF. CDR3 bases: TGTGCCAGCAGCTTAGTAGGCGGGAGCTCCTACGAGCAGTACTTC. The genes are TRBV7-6 and TRBJ2-7, with 7 bases that match TRBD2. Germline V gives CDR1 SGHVS, CDR2 FNYEAQ. The CDR3 runs 15 residues. V shed 1 base, J shed 0 bases, and the junction held 3 bases outside the gene matches.

The chain employs TRBV24-1 and TRBJ1-5; no clear D. Per the germline V gene, CDR1 is KGHDR and CDR2 is SFDVKD. The CDR3 runs 12 residues. Trimming took off 5 bases at V and 8 bases at J, with 9 bases between the two ends. The CDR3 here is CATSGGQKPQHF. The CDR3 DNA reads TGTGCCACCAGTGGAGGGCAAAAGCCCCAGCATTTT.

The chain uses TRBV6-5 and TRBJ2-3; D unresolved. The germline V gene encodes CDR1 MNHEY and CDR2 SVGAGI. V lost 2 bases and J 3 bases, leaving 9 bases between the germline ends. This CDR3 comprises 14 residues. The CDR3 loop reads CASSYQQITDTQYF. Here the CDR3 DNA reads TGTGCCAGCAGTTACCAACAGATAACAGATACGCAGTATTTT.

This clonotype was recorded at least ten times. The chain has TRBV6-2 or TRBV6-3 and TRBJ2-1, with D perhaps TRBD2 (5 bases). This CDR3 has 14 amino acids. CDR1 is MNHEY, CDR2 SVGEGT, per germline. Trimming shortened V by 2 bases and J by 6 bases, and 11 bases separated the two germline ends. The CDR3 nucleotides read TGTGCCAGCAGTTACCAGCGGCACCTCAATGAGCAGTTCTTC. Its translation is CASSYQRHLNEQFF.

In this sample, this clonotype turned up many times. The chain couples TRBV10-3 to TRBJ2-5; 7 nucleotides line up with TRBD1. Trimming at V came to 2 bases and at J to 4 bases, leaving 4 bases not matched to a gene. Germline assignment: CDR1 ENHRY and CDR2 SYGVKD. The CDR3 has 14 residues. CDR3 nucleotides: TGTGCCATCAGTGAGCAGGCAGGGGGAGAGACCCAGTACTTC. The encoded protein is CAISEQAGGETQYF.

This clonotype was seen a few times. J is TRBJ2-7 and V is TRBV29-1, with D perhaps matching TRBD1 or TRBD2 (5 bases each). The CDR3 consists of 13 residues. V dropped 6 bases and J dropped 3 bases, with 15 bases sitting between them. Germline CDR1 reads SQVTM; CDR2 reads ANQGSEA. As DNA, the CDR3 is TGCAGCGTGGGGGACGCCAAACTCTACGAGCAGTACTTC. Encoded protein: CSVGDAKLYEQYF.

In its sample, this clonotype was seen once. This chain connects TRBV5-6 to TRBJ1-6, with a possible D match to TRBD1 (6 bases). The germline CDR1 and CDR2 sequences are SGHDT and YYEEEE. The CDR3 has 17 amino acids. Between the trimmed V and J ends, which lost 1 base and 9 bases, there was a span of 20 bases. This CDR3 reads CASSLKTGLTIGSPLHF. The CDR3 DNA sequence: TGTGCCAGCAGCTTGAAGACAGGCTTGACTATAGGTTCACCCCTCCACTTT.

On this clonotype itself: This may stem from a read error, because a much larger clone lies one nucleotide away. V and J are TRBV5-1 and TRBJ2-7; TRBD2 might be the D (6 bases). Germline V gene sequence: CDR1 SGHRS, CDR2 YFSETQ. This CDR3 spans 14 amino acids. DNA of the CDR3: TGCGCCAGCAGCTTGTTAGCGGAATCCTACGGGCAGTACTTC. Translating gives CASSLLAESYGQYF. Looking up the rest from reference TRBV5-1 and TRBJ2-7 gives the full variable domain: KAGVTQTPRYLIKTRGQQVTLSCSPISGHRSVSWYQQTPGQGLQFLFEYFSETQRNKGNFPGRFSGRQFSNSRSEMNVSTLELGDSALYLCASSLLAESYGQYFGPGTRLTVT.

The chain couples TRBV2 to TRBJ2-5; weak D call: TRBD2 (5 bases). Germline CDR1 is SNHLY and CDR2 is FYNNEI. The V end was cut by 2 bases, the J end by 2 bases, with 12 bases between. CDR3 length: 15 amino acids. CDR3 amino acids: CASSETSGRQETQYF. CDR3 nucleotide sequence: TGTGCCAGCAGTGAAACCAGCGGACGTCAAGAGACCCAGTACTTC.

V usage is TRBV25-1 and J usage is TRBJ2-7; 8 nucleotides match TRBD1. This CDR3 contains 11 residues. V trimming: 7 bases; J trimming: 6 bases; junction bases outside the gene matches: 2. Germline V lookup: CDR1 MGHDK, CDR2 SYGVNS. The CDR3 DNA is TGTGCCAGCAACACAGGGGGCGAGCAGTACTTC. It yields the protein CASNTGGEQYF.

A note on this clonotype: A much larger clone differs by one base, so this may be a read error. The chain has TRBV10-2 and TRBJ2-7; 8 positions match TRBD1. The V segment lost 4 bases and the J segment 3 bases; nucleotides outside the gene matches: 14. The CDR3 is 17 amino acids. Germline CDR1 and CDR2: WSHSY and SAAADI. This chain's CDR3 is CASSGGMWGQEFYEQYF. In DNA form, the CDR3 reads TGCGCCAGCAGTGGGGGAATGTGGGGACAGGAGTTCTACGAGCAGTACTTC.

This clonotype was seen repeatedly, ten times or more. The chain couples TRBV2 to TRBJ2-3, with D uncertain. The CDR3 totals 11 residues. CDR1 and CDR2 (germline): SNHLY, FYNNEI. V was cut by 7 bases and J by 4 bases, with 6 bases left in between. The CDR3 DNA is TGTGCCAGCAAGGTCCCAGATACGCAGTATTTT. This sequence encodes CASKVPDTQYF.